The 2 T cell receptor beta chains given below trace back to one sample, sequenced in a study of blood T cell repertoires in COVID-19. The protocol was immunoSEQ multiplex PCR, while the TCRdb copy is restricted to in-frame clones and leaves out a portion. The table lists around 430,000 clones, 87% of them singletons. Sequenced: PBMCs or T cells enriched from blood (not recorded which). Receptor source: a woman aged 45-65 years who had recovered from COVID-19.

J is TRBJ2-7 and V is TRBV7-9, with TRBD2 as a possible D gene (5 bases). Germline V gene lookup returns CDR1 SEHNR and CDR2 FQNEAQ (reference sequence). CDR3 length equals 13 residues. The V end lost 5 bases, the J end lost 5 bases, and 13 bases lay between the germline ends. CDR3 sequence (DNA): TGTGCCAGCAGCCGCCAGGCCGGGGACGAGCAGTACTTC. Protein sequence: CASSRQAGDEQYF.

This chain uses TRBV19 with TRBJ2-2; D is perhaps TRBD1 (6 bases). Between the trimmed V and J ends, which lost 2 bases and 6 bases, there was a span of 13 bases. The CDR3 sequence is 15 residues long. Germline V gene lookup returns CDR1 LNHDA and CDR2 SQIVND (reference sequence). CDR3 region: CASSIHREIAGELFF. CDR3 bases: TGTGCCAGTAGTATACACAGGGAGATCGCCGGGGAGCTGTTTTTT.